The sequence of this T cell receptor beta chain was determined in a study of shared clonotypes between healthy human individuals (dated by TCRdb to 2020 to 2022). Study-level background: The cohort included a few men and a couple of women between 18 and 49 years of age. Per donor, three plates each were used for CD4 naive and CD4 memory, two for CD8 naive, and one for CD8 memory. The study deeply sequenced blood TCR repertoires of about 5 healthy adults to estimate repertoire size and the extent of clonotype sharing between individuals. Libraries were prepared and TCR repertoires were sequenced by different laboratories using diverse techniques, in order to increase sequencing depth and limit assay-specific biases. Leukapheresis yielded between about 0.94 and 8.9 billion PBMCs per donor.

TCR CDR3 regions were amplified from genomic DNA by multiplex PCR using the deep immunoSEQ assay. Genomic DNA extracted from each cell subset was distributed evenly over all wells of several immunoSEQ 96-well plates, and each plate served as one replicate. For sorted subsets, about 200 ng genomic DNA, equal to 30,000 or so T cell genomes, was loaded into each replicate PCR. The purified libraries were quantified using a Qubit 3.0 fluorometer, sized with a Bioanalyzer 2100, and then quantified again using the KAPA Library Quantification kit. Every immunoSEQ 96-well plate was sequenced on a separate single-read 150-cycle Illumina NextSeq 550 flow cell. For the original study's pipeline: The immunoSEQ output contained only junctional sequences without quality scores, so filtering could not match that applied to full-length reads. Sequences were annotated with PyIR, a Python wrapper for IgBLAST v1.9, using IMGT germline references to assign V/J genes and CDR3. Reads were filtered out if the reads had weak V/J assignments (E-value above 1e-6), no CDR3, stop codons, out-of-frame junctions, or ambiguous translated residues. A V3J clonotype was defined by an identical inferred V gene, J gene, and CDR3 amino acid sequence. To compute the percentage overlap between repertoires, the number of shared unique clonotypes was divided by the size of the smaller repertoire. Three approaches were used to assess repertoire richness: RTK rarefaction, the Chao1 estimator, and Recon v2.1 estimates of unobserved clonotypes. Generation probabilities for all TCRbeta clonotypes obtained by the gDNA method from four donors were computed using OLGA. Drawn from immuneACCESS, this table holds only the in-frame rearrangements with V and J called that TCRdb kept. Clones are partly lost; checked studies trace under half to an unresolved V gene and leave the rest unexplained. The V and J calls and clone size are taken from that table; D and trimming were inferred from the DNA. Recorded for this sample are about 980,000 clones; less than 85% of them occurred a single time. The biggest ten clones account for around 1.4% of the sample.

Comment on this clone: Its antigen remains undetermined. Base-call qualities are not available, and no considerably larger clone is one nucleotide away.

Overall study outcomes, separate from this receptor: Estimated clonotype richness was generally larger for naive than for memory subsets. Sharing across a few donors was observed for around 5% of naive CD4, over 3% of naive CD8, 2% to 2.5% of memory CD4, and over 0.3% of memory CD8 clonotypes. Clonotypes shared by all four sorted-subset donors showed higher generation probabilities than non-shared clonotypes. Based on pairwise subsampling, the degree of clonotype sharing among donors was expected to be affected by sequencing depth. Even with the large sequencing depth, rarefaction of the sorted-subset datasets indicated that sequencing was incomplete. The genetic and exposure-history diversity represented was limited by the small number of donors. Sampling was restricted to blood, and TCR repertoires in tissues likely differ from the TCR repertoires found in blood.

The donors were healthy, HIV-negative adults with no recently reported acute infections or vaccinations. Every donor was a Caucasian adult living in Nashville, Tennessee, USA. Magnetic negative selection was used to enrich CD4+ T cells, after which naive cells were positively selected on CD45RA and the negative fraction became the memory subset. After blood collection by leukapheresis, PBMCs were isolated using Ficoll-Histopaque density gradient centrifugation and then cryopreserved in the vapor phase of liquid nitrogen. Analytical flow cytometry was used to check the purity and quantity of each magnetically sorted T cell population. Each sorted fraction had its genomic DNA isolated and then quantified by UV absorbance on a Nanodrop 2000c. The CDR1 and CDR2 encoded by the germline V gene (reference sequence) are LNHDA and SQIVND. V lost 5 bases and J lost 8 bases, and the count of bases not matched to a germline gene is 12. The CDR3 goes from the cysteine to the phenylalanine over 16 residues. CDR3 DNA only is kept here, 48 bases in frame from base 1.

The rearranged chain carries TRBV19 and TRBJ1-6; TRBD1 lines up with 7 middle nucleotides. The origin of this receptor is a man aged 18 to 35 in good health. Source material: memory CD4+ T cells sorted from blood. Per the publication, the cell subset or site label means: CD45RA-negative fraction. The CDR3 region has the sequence CASSATSTGKDSPLHF. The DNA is TGTGCCAGTAGTGCCACGTCGACAGGGAAGGATTCACCCCTCCACTTT.